This TCR beta chain was obtained from a study of T cells after yellow fever vaccination. The sample holds many counts of this clonotype. Its antigen is as yet unknown. This CDR3 is built from 16 residues. The germline CDR1 and CDR2 sequences are SGHRS and YFSETQ. V was cut by 0 bases and J by 2 bases, with 13 bases left in between. A process of 5'RACE template switching, which added a universal primer site and UMIs, was used to make TCR cDNA. TCRdb called the 5' RACE reads again in MiXCR, with one record for every CDR3 protein. The profile shows approximately 70,000 distinct CDR3 sequences, 6.5% of them singletons. Study-wide points: The presence of abundant clonotypes contaminating from the bulk population was possible in FACS-sorted repertoires. Among primary-vaccination clones, most reappeared after the booster, at roughly 96% for CD4 and roughly 90% for CD8. A minor fraction of clonotypes spanned both CD4 and CD8 compartments.

Sequences were derived from CD8+ T cells sorted from PBMCs, sampled about 49 days after the first yellow fever vaccination. This clonotype was obtained from a man younger than 35 who received the YFV17D yellow fever vaccine. The V and J genes are TRBV5-1 and TRBJ2-3; D could derive from TRBD1 or TRBD2 (6 bases each). This chain's CDR3 is CASSLEVGGPTDTQYF. The CDR3 nucleotides read TGCGCCAGCAGCTTGGAGGTCGGGGGCCCCACAGATACGCAGTATTTT.